These 20 T cell receptor beta chains share one sample of origin, sequenced in a study of T-cell reconstitution after alpha-beta-depleted transplantation in children. Library preparation (for TCRbeta) was performed with unique molecular identifiers. TCRdb processed the PCR reads anew with MiXCR; each CDR3 protein has one entry. The profile shows roughly 350,000 distinct CDR3 sequences, about a tenth of them singletons. The specimen comprised PBMCs from the stem cell graft donor, sampled from the stem cell graft. These receptors all come from a human donor who donated a stem cell graft to a child with acute lymphoblastic leukemia.

The rearrangement links TRBV7-2 to TRBJ1-5; D not certain. With 1 base removed from V and 0 bases from J, the gap between germline ends came to 7 bases. Per the germline V gene, CDR1 is SGHTA and CDR2 is FQGNSA. CDR3 length equals 15 residues. This CDR3 reads CASSLGLYSNQPQHF. In nucleotides, the CDR3 is TGTGCCAGCAGCTTAGGGCTTTATAGCAATCAGCCCCAGCATTTT. Supplemented by reference TRBV7-2 and TRBJ1-5, the full variable domain reads GAGVSQSPSNKVTEKGKDVELRCDPISGHTALYWYRQSLGQGLEFLIYFQGNSAPDKSGLPSDRFSAERTGGSVSTLTIQRTQQEDSAVYLCASSLGLYSNQPQHFGDGTRLSIL.

This clonotype was detected many times. The rearrangement links TRBV9 to TRBJ2-5; TRBD1 is a possible D gene (5 bases). V dropped 0 bases and J dropped 3 bases, with 12 bases sitting between them. Germline values: CDR1 SGDLS, CDR2 YYNGEE. The length of the CDR3 is 15 residues. The DNA of the CDR3 is TGTGCCAGCAGCGTAGTAGGGCAGGGTAAAGAGACCCAGTACTTC. It yields the protein CASSVVGQGKETQYF.

This clonotype has a count of ten or more. The chain carries TRBV5-1 and TRBJ1-1, with TRBD1 as a possible D gene (5 bases). This CDR3 is built from 16 residues. Deletions cut 0 bases from V and 1 base from J, with 13 bases between. CDR1 SGHRS and CDR2 YFSETQ come from the germline V gene. CDR3 nucleotides: TGCGCCAGCAGCTTGGACGGGGGACTTTCGAACACTGAAGCTTTCTTT. This codes for CASSLDGGLSNTEAFF.

The rearrangement uses TRBV29-1 and TRBJ2-5; no definite D call. Germline V gene data show CDR1 as SQVTM and CDR2 as ANQGSEA. V gave up 4 bases and J gave up 3 bases, with 12 bases separating them. This CDR3 contains 13 residues. The CDR3: CSVARQSKETQYF. The CDR3 DNA follows: TGCAGCGTTGCCAGGCAGTCAAAAGAGACCCAGTACTTC.

This clonotype appeared many times. The CDR3 region has the DNA TGTGCCAGCAGCCAATCGGGCACCGGGGAGCTGTTTTTT. It encodes CASSQSGTGELFF. The chain couples TRBV14 to TRBJ2-2; no clear D gene. The CDR3 is made up of 13 amino acids. CDR1 SGHDN and CDR2 FVKESK come from the germline V gene. V was pared by 2 bases and J by 4 bases, with 5 bases between.

This clonotype came up a few times. The V call is TRBV7-2, the J call TRBJ2-7, with 7 bases matching TRBD2. With V trimmed by 1 base and J by 2 bases, 11 bases remained unmatched. Looked up from germline, CDR1 is SGHTA and CDR2 is FQGNSA. CDR3 length equals 17 residues. CDR3 bases: TGTGCCAGCAGCTTAGGAGGGGCGGGGAGGGGTACCTACGAGCAGTACTTC. This translates into CASSLGGAGRGTYEQYF. The whole variable domain, remainder taken from reference TRBV7-2 and TRBJ2-7, is GAGVSQSPSNKVTEKGKDVELRCDPISGHTALYWYRQSLGQGLEFLIYFQGNSAPDKSGLPSDRFSAERTGGSVSTLTIQRTQQEDSAVYLCASSLGGAGRGTYEQYFGPGTRLTVT.

The rearrangement joins TRBV20-1 to TRBJ2-1, with D perhaps matching TRBD2 (5 bases). V was cut by 4 bases and J by 2 bases, with 18 bases left in between. The CDR3 has 16 residues. CDR1 and CDR2 from the germline V gene are DFQATT and SNEGSKA (reference sequence). Here the CDR3 DNA reads TGCAGTGCTACTAGAGGTGGGAGTCTCCCCTACAATGAGCAGTTCTTC. It codes for CSATRGGSLPYNEQFF.

This clonotype has a count of ten or more. V is TRBV7-2 and J is TRBJ2-2, with 13 bases lining up with TRBD2. Germline V gene sequence: CDR1 SGHTA, CDR2 FQGNSA. J gave up 6 bases and V 4 bases, and 5 bases lay outside the gene matches. The CDR3 has 16 amino acids. Written as DNA, the CDR3 is TGTGCCAGCAGCTCTTACGGGACTAGCGGGGCCGGGGAGCTGTTTTTT. Translation: CASSSYGTSGAGELFF.

This clonotype was recorded at least ten times. The J gene is TRBJ1-2, the V gene TRBV6-5, with D unresolved. The germline CDR1 and CDR2 sequences are MNHEY and SVGAGI. V lost 2 bases, J lost 1 base, and 8 bases lay in between. The CDR3 length is 14 residues. The CDR3 bases are TGTGCCAGCAGTTACGACTATCTTAACTATGGCTACACCTTC. Protein: CASSYDYLNYGYTF.

This clonotype has a handful of counts. This rearrangement joins TRBV5-1 to TRBJ2-1, with TRBD1 identical over 10 bases. Germline V gene sequence: CDR1 SGHRS, CDR2 YFSETQ. The CDR3 runs 15 residues. The V segment lost 2 bases and the J segment 7 bases; nucleotides outside the gene matches: 6. The CDR3 sequence: CASSFGTGAGNEQFF. The CDR3 DNA sequence: TGCGCCAGCAGCTTCGGGACAGGGGCGGGGAATGAGCAGTTCTTC.

This rearrangement joins TRBV4-1 to TRBJ2-7, with 7 bases fitting TRBD2. The CDR3 contains 16 residues. V trimming: 1 base; J trimming: 7 bases; junction bases outside the gene matches: 13. Germline V gene sequence: CDR1 MGHRA, CDR2 YSYEKL. CDR3 coding DNA: TGCGCCAGCAGCCAAGCGCTCCGGACTAGACCCCAGGAGCAGTACTTC. Translation gives CASSQALRTRPQEQYF.

There are a few counts of this clonotype. The chain combines TRBV7-2 with TRBJ2-3; D unclear. Germline V gene data show CDR1 as SGHTA and CDR2 as FQGNSA. V gave up 1 base and J gave up 5 bases, with 13 bases separating them. The CDR3 consists of 15 residues. This CDR3 reads CASSLGITALDTQYF. The CDR3 DNA reads TGTGCCAGCAGCTTAGGCATTACGGCGTTAGATACGCAGTATTTT.

This clonotype was recorded at least ten times. In nucleotides, the CDR3 is TGCGCCAGCAGCCAAGATTGGTCCAGCCAAGCGAACACCGGGGAGCTGTTTTTT. Translated, it gives CASSQDWSSQANTGELFF. The chain carries TRBV4-1 and TRBJ2-2; D is uncertain. CDR3 length: 18 residues. Trimming removed 0 bases from V and 0 bases from J, with 14 bases in between. Per germline, CDR1 MGHRA and CDR2 YSYEKL.

CDR3 nucleotides: TGTGCCACCAGCAACCAAGGGAGGGGAGTCGATGAGCAGTTCTTC. It specifies CATSNQGRGVDEQFF. The V and J genes are TRBV15 and TRBJ2-1, with 7 bases fitting TRBD2. Trimming removed 4 bases from V and 8 bases from J; junction bases left unmatched: 11. CDR3 size: 15 residues. Germline CDR1 reads LNHNV; CDR2 reads YYDKDF (reference sequence).

This chain connects TRBV5-1 to TRBJ2-3; D perhaps matches TRBD2 (5 bases). Trimming shortened V by 3 bases and J by 6 bases, and 14 bases separated the two germline ends. Per germline, CDR1 SGHRS and CDR2 YFSETQ. The CDR3 contains 14 residues. The CDR3 coding sequence is TGCGCCAGCAGCTCCACAGAGGGCGGGGATACGCAGTATTTT. Its protein is CASSSTEGGDTQYF.

The CDR3 bases are TGCAGTGCTAGTGTCACTAGCGGGGGATACAATGAGCAGTTCTTC. It translates to CSASVTSGGYNEQFF. The chain uses TRBV20-1 and TRBJ2-1, with 11 positions matching TRBD2. CDR1 is DFQATT, CDR2 SNEGSKA, per germline (reference sequence). The V gene end was trimmed by 3 bases and the J gene end by 4 bases; junction bases not matched to a gene: 5. This CDR3 spans 15 amino acids.

Ten or more counts support this clonotype. V usage is TRBV20-1 and J usage is TRBJ2-3; no firm D call. This CDR3 is built from 15 residues. Trimming left V 2 bases short and J 1 base short, with 13 bases between. Germline-derived CDR1 and CDR2 are DFQATT and SNEGSKA (reference sequence). The DNA for the CDR3 is TGCAGTGCTAGAAGCAGCATTACGGGCACAGATACGCAGTATTTT. Amino acid sequence: CSARSSITGTDTQYF.

This clonotype was seen a handful of times. J is TRBJ2-7 and V is TRBV12-3 or TRBV12-4; weak D call: TRBD1 (5 bases). Trimming stripped 5 bases from V and 5 bases from J, with 13 bases between. CDR3 length: 13 amino acids. This CDR3 is CASSTQGTHEQYF. The CDR3 DNA follows: TGTGCCAGCAGTACCCAGGGAACCCACGAGCAGTACTTC.

This clonotype was seen only a few times. This chain uses TRBV6-1 with TRBJ2-1; D remains unclear. CDR1 is MNHNS and CDR2 is SASEGT in the germline V gene. V was clipped by 2 bases and J by 8 bases, with 19 bases between them. The CDR3 runs to 16 residues. Written as DNA, the CDR3 is TGTGCCAGCAGTGAACTCCGGCCAACATACCCCTATGAGCAGTTCTTC. It translates to CASSELRPTYPYEQFF.

The chain has TRBV29-1 and TRBJ1-1; no clear D. Between the trimmed V and J ends, which lost 1 base and 11 bases, there was a span of 11 bases. The CDR3 is 11 amino acids. In germline, CDR1 is SQVTM, CDR2 ANQGSEA. The DNA of the CDR3 is TGCAGCGTTGAAGCCTTCGGGGAGGCTTTCTTT. Translation gives CSVEAFGEAFF.